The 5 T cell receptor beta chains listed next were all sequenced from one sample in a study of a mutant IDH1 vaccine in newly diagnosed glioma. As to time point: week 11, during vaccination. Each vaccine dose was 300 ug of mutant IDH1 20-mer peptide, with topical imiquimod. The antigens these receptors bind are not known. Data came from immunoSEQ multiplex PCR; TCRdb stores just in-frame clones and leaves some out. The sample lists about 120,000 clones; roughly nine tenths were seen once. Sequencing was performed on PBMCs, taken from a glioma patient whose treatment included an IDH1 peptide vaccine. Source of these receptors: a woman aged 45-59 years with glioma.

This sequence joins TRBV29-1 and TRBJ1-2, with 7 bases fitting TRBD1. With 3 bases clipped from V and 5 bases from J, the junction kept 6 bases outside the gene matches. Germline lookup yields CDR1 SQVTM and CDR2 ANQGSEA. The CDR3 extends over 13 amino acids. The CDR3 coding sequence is TGCAGCGTTGAGCCAGGGGGTGGGTATGGCTACACCTTC. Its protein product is CSVEPGGGYGYTF.

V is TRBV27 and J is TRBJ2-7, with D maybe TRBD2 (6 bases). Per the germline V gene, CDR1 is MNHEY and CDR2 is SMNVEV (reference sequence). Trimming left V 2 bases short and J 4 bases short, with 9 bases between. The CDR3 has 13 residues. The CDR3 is CASSLGTFYEQYF. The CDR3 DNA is TGTGCCAGCAGTTTAGGGACTTTTTACGAGCAGTACTTC.

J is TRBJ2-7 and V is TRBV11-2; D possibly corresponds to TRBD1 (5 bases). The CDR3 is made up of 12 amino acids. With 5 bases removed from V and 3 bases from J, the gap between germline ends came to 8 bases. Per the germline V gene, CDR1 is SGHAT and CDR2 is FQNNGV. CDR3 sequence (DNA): TGTGCCAGCAGCGACGACAGCTACGAGCAGTACTTC. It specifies CASSDDSYEQYF.

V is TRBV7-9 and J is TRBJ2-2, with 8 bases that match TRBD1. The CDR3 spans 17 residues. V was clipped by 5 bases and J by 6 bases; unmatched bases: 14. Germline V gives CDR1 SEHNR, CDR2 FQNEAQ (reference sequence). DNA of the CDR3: TGTGCCAGCAGCCCCCCGGGCAGGGGGCAGATCCCCGGGGAGCTGTTTTTT. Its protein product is CASSPPGRGQIPGELFF.

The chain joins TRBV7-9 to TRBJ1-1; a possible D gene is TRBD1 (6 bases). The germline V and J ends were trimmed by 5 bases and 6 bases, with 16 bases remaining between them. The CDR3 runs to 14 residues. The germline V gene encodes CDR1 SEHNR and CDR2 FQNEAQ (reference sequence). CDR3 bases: TGTGCCAGCAGCGCCCAGACAGGCGGACCTGAAGCTTTCTTT. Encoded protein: CASSAQTGGPEAFF.